Listed here are 4 T cell receptor beta chains from one sample, sequenced in a study of T cells in Graves' hyperthyroidism and ophthalmopathy. The source material, RNA transcripts, was used to amplify TCR beta CDR3 regions. First-round RT-PCR targeting the TCR CDR3 was performed with the HTBI primer set. TCRdb re-analysed the multiplex PCR reads in MiXCR, keeping a single row per CDR3 protein. The sample lists roughly 500,000 distinct CDR3 sequences, about 45% seen once, with about two fifths in the top ten. Sequencing was done on a sample of peripheral blood or thyroid tissue (not recorded which). The receptors stem from an adult woman with Graves' disease, either hyperthyroidism or ophthalmopathy (not recorded which).

This clonotype was detected ten times or more. This sequence joins TRBV7-2 and TRBJ1-6; the D gene is possibly TRBD1 (5 bases). The CDR3 runs 15 residues. V was clipped by 0 bases and J by 7 bases, with 10 bases between them. Germline CDR1 and CDR2: SGHTA and FQGNSA. Here the CDR3 DNA reads TGTGCCAGCAGCTTAGCGTTGACAGAAAATTCACCCCTCCACTTT. Translated: CASSLALTENSPLHF.

The V gene is TRBV25-1, the J gene TRBJ2-7; unclear D gene. Trimming left V 2 bases short and J 2 bases short, with 13 bases between. CDR3 length: 15 residues. The germline V gene has CDR1 MGHDK and CDR2 SYGVNS. CDR3 region: CASSETAQSAYEQYF. In DNA, the CDR3 is TGTGCCAGCAGTGAAACTGCTCAGAGCGCCTACGAGCAGTACTTC.

The rearrangement joins TRBV29-1 to TRBJ2-7; 9 positions match TRBD1. V shed 8 bases and J 2 bases; nucleotides not matched to a gene: 10. The CDR3 is 14 amino acids. Germline CDR1 reads SQVTM; CDR2 reads ANQGSEA. CDR3 amino acids: CSLDAGQGAYEQYF. In nucleotides, the CDR3 is TGCAGCTTGGACGCGGGACAGGGAGCCTACGAGCAGTACTTC.

This clonotype was seen ten or more times. The chain joins TRBV5-1 to TRBJ2-7, with TRBD2 matching 7 bases. Trimming took 0 bases from V and 2 from J; bases not matched to a gene: 5. The CDR3 loop spans 15 amino acids. From germline, CDR1 is SGHRS and CDR2 YFSETQ. This CDR3 reads CASSLDLSGPYEQYF. The CDR3 DNA follows: TGCGCCAGCAGCTTGGACCTTAGCGGGCCCTACGAGCAGTACTTC.